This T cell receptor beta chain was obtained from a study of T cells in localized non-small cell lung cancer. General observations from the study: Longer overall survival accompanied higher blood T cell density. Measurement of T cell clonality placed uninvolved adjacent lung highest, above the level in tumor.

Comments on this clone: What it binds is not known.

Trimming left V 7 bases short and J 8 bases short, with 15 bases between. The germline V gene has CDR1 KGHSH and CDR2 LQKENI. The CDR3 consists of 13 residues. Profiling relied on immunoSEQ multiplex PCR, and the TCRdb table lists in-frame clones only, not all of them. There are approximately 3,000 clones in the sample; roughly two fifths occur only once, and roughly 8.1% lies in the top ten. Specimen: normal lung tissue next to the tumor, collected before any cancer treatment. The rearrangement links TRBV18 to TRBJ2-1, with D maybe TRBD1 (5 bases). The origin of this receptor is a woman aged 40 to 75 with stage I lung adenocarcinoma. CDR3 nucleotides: TGTGCCAGCTTCGGTCAGGGTGACGATGAGCAGTTCTTC. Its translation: CASFGQGDDEQFF.